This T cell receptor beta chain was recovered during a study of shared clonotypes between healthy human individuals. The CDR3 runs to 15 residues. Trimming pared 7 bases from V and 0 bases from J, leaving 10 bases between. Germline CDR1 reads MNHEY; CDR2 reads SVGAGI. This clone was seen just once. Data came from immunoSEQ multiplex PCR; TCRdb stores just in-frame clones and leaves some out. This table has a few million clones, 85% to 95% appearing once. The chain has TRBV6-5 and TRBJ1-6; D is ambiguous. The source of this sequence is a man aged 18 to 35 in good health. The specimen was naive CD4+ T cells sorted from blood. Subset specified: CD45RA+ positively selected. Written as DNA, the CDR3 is TGTGCCAGCAAGATGGGCAGCTCCTATAATTCACCCCTCCACTTT. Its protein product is CASKMGSSYNSPLHF.